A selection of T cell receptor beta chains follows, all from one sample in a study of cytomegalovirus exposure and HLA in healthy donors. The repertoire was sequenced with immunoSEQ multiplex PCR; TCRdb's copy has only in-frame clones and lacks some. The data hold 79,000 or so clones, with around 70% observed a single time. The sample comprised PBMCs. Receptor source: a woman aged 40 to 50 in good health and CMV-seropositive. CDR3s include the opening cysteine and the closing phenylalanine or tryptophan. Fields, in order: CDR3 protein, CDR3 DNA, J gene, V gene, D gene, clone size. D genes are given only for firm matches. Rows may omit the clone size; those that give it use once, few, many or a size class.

cdr3_aa: CASSLSRDINSPLHF
cdr3_nt: TGTGCCAGCAGCTTGTCCCGGGACATCAATTCACCCCTCCACTTT
j_call: TRBJ1-6
v_call: TRBV5-5
d_call: .
clone_size: few

cdr3_aa: CASSLLGAGNTIYF
cdr3_nt: TGTGCCAGCAGCTTATTGGGGGCCGGAAACACCATATATTTT
j_call: TRBJ1-3
v_call: TRBV7-9
d_call: .
clone_size: .

cdr3_aa: CASSLQGARTEAFF
cdr3_nt: TGTGCCAGCAGCTTACAGGGGGCGCGAACTGAAGCTTTCTTT
j_call: TRBJ1-1
v_call: TRBV7-9
d_call: TRBD1
clone_size: .

cdr3_aa: CASSLGTGSTDTQYF
cdr3_nt: TGTGCCAGCAGCTTAGGGACTGGAAGCACAGATACGCAGTATTTT
j_call: TRBJ2-3
v_call: TRBV7-7
d_call: .
clone_size: .

cdr3_aa: CASSLSVQGNQPQHF
cdr3_nt: TGTGCCAGCAGCTTGTCAGTTCAGGGGAATCAGCCCCAGCATTTT
j_call: TRBJ1-5
v_call: TRBV5-5
d_call: .
clone_size: .

cdr3_aa: CASSDVQTYEQYF
cdr3_nt: TGTGCCAGCAGTGATGTTCAGACCTACGAGCAGTACTTC
j_call: TRBJ2-7
v_call: TRBV2
d_call: .
clone_size: .

cdr3_aa: CASSPTGDSNQPQHF
cdr3_nt: TGTGCCAGCAGCCCCACAGGAGATAGCAATCAGCCCCAGCATTTT
j_call: TRBJ1-5
v_call: TRBV2
d_call: .
clone_size: few

cdr3_aa: CASSLNFNEQFF
cdr3_nt: TGCGCCAGCAGCTTGAACTTTAATGAGCAGTTCTTC
j_call: TRBJ2-1
v_call: TRBV5-1
d_call: .
clone_size: .

cdr3_aa: CASSLRTSGRTVELFF
cdr3_nt: TGTGCCAGCAGCTTACGGACTAGCGGGAGGACTGTGGAGCTGTTTTTT
j_call: TRBJ2-2
v_call: TRBV11-3
d_call: TRBD2
clone_size: once

cdr3_aa: CASSVPSGGARETQYF
cdr3_nt: TGTGCCAGCAGCGTCCCCAGCGGGGGGGCTCGTGAGACCCAGTACTTC
j_call: TRBJ2-5
v_call: TRBV9
d_call: TRBD2
clone_size: .

cdr3_aa: CASSSRGSEAFF
cdr3_nt: TGCGCCAGCAGCTCCAGGGGGTCTGAAGCTTTCTTT
j_call: TRBJ1-1
v_call: TRBV5-1
d_call: TRBD1
clone_size: .

cdr3_aa: CASSVGVTLYNEQFF
cdr3_nt: TGTGCCAGCAGCGTAGGAGTTACCCTATACAATGAGCAGTTCTTC
j_call: TRBJ2-1
v_call: TRBV9
d_call: .
clone_size: .

cdr3_aa: CAGERESGEQYF
cdr3_nt: TGTGCCGGAGAGCGGGAAAGTGGCGAGCAGTACTTC
j_call: TRBJ2-7
v_call: TRBV30
d_call: TRBD2
clone_size: .

cdr3_aa: CASSDLAVNYGYTF
cdr3_nt: TGTGCCAGCAGTGATTTAGCTGTTAACTATGGCTACACCTTC
j_call: TRBJ1-2
v_call: TRBV6-1
d_call: .
clone_size: .

cdr3_aa: CAWTGQKTPNYNSPLHF
cdr3_nt: TGTGCCTGGACGGGACAAAAAACCCCTAACTATAATTCACCCCTCCACTTT
j_call: TRBJ1-6
v_call: TRBV30
d_call: .
clone_size: few

cdr3_aa: CASSMNTEAFF
cdr3_nt: TGTGCCAGCAGCATGAACACTGAAGCTTTCTTT
j_call: TRBJ1-1
v_call: TRBV27
d_call: .
clone_size: .

cdr3_aa: CASSQESSSYNEQFF
cdr3_nt: TGCGCCAGCAGCCAAGAATCTAGCTCCTACAATGAGCAGTTCTTC
j_call: TRBJ2-1
v_call: TRBV4-3
d_call: .
clone_size: .

cdr3_aa: CASSQDLGGGGWQSTEAFF
cdr3_nt: TGTGCCAGCAGCCAAGATTTGGGAGGGGGGGGATGGCAATCCACTGAAGCTTTCTTT
j_call: TRBJ1-1
v_call: TRBV14
d_call: .
clone_size: few

cdr3_aa: CASSIRQGGYTEAFF
cdr3_nt: TGTGCCAGCAGTATCCGACAGGGAGGTTACACTGAAGCTTTCTTT
j_call: TRBJ1-1
v_call: TRBV6-5
d_call: TRBD1
clone_size: .

cdr3_aa: CASSLSENYGYTF
cdr3_nt: TGTGCCAGCAGTTTATCCGAGAACTATGGCTACACCTTC
j_call: TRBJ1-2
v_call: TRBV27
d_call: .
clone_size: .

cdr3_aa: CATSRVLGGETQYF
cdr3_nt: TGTGCCACCAGCAGGGTCTTGGGGGGAGAGACCCAGTACTTC
j_call: TRBJ2-5
v_call: TRBV15
d_call: .
clone_size: .

cdr3_aa: CSIGQSNNYEQYF
cdr3_nt: TGCAGCATCGGACAGTCTAACAACTACGAGCAGTACTTC
j_call: TRBJ2-7
v_call: TRBV29-1
d_call: .
clone_size: .

cdr3_aa: CASSIDTPNEKLFF
cdr3_nt: TGTGCCAGCAGCATTGACACCCCTAATGAAAAACTGTTTTTT
j_call: TRBJ1-4
v_call: TRBV7-8
d_call: .
clone_size: .

cdr3_aa: CSVERQNYGYTF
cdr3_nt: TGCAGCGTTGAGAGACAGAACTATGGCTACACCTTC
j_call: TRBJ1-2
v_call: TRBV29-1
d_call: .
clone_size: .

cdr3_aa: CASSIWRDSNQPQHF
cdr3_nt: TGTGCCAGTAGTATATGGCGGGATAGCAATCAGCCCCAGCATTTT
j_call: TRBJ1-5
v_call: TRBV19
d_call: .
clone_size: .

cdr3_aa: CASRARGQNYGYTF
cdr3_nt: TGTGCCAGCAGAGCCAGGGGGCAAAACTATGGCTACACCTTC
j_call: TRBJ1-2
v_call: TRBV27
d_call: TRBD1
clone_size: .

cdr3_aa: CASSPSGGGQETQYF
cdr3_nt: TGTGCCAGCAGCCCTAGCGGGGGTGGACAAGAGACCCAGTACTTC
j_call: TRBJ2-5
v_call: TRBV4-2
d_call: TRBD2
clone_size: .

cdr3_aa: CASSFTSRQGGVNTEAFF
cdr3_nt: TGTGCCAGCAGCTTTACGTCCAGACAAGGCGGGGTGAACACTGAAGCTTTCTTT
j_call: TRBJ1-1
v_call: TRBV7-9
d_call: .
clone_size: few

cdr3_aa: CASSLTGAQGYGYTF
cdr3_nt: TGTGCCAGCAGCTTAACAGGGGCTCAGGGTTATGGCTACACCTTC
j_call: TRBJ1-2
v_call: TRBV11-2
d_call: TRBD1
clone_size: .

cdr3_aa: CASSQDASVLEQYF
cdr3_nt: TGCGCCAGCAGCCAAGATGCCAGTGTCCTCGAGCAGTACTTC
j_call: TRBJ2-7
v_call: TRBV4-1
d_call: .
clone_size: .

cdr3_aa: CSANRGEAFF
cdr3_nt: TGCAGTGCTAACAGGGGCGAAGCTTTCTTT
j_call: TRBJ1-1
v_call: TRBV20-1
d_call: TRBD1
clone_size: .

cdr3_aa: CASSLAGGGSTDTQYF
cdr3_nt: TGTGCCAGCAGCTTAGCTGGCGGGGGATCCACAGATACGCAGTATTTT
j_call: TRBJ2-3
v_call: TRBV7-2
d_call: TRBD2
clone_size: .

cdr3_aa: CASSSRGHSSYEQYF
cdr3_nt: TGTGCCAGCAGCTCTAGAGGACACTCCTCCTACGAGCAGTACTTC
j_call: TRBJ2-7
v_call: TRBV7-2
d_call: .
clone_size: .

cdr3_aa: CASSLDGSYAEKLFF
cdr3_nt: TGTGCCAGCAGTTTGGACGGGAGCTACGCAGAAAAACTGTTTTTT
j_call: TRBJ1-4
v_call: TRBV27
d_call: .
clone_size: .

cdr3_aa: CASSKGESTEAFF
cdr3_nt: TGTGCCAGCTCGAAGGGGGAATCCACTGAAGCTTTCTTT
j_call: TRBJ1-1
v_call: TRBV18
d_call: .
clone_size: few

cdr3_aa: CASSSKLADTSTDTQYF
cdr3_nt: TGTGCCAGCAGCAGCAAACTAGCGGATACTAGCACAGATACGCAGTATTTT
j_call: TRBJ2-3
v_call: TRBV5-4
d_call: TRBD2
clone_size: .

cdr3_aa: CASSSGTFRNEQFF
cdr3_nt: TGTGCCAGCAGCTCCGGGACATTTCGCAATGAGCAGTTCTTC
j_call: TRBJ2-1
v_call: TRBV6-6
d_call: .
clone_size: few

cdr3_aa: CASLDRGENYGYTF
cdr3_nt: TGTGCCAGCCTGGACAGGGGCGAAAACTATGGCTACACCTTC
j_call: TRBJ1-2
v_call: TRBV28
d_call: TRBD1
clone_size: .

cdr3_aa: CASGSHYGYTF
cdr3_nt: TGTGCCAGCGGGAGTCACTATGGCTACACCTTC
j_call: TRBJ1-2
v_call: TRBV27
d_call: .
clone_size: .

cdr3_aa: CASSFWGGGNEQFF
cdr3_nt: TGTGCCAGCAGCTTCTGGGGCGGGGGGAATGAGCAGTTCTTC
j_call: TRBJ2-1
v_call: TRBV7-2
d_call: TRBD2
clone_size: .

cdr3_aa: CASSRRQGASEKLFF
cdr3_nt: TGCGCCAGCAGCCGAAGACAGGGGGCAAGTGAAAAACTGTTTTTT
j_call: TRBJ1-4
v_call: TRBV5-1
d_call: TRBD1
clone_size: .

cdr3_aa: CASSSSGQETQYF
cdr3_nt: TGTGCCAGCAGCTCTAGCGGGCAAGAGACCCAGTACTTC
j_call: TRBJ2-5
v_call: TRBV7-3
d_call: TRBD2
clone_size: .

cdr3_aa: CASSRDSNQPQHF
cdr3_nt: TGTGCCAGCAGCAGGGACAGTAATCAGCCCCAGCATTTT
j_call: TRBJ1-5
v_call: TRBV9
d_call: TRBD1
clone_size: .

cdr3_aa: CASSPRGADSNQPQHF
cdr3_nt: TGTGCCAGCTCACCTCGAGGTGCCGATAGCAATCAGCCCCAGCATTTT
j_call: TRBJ1-5
v_call: TRBV18
d_call: .
clone_size: .

cdr3_aa: CASSRQGDNSPLHF
cdr3_nt: TGTGCCAGCAGTCGACAGGGTGACAATTCACCCCTCCACTTT
j_call: TRBJ1-6
v_call: TRBV6-6
d_call: TRBD1
clone_size: .

cdr3_aa: CASSVGLTGGIQYF
cdr3_nt: TGTGCCAGCAGCGTAGGACTAACCGGTGGCATTCAGTACTTC
j_call: TRBJ2-4
v_call: TRBV9
d_call: .
clone_size: .

cdr3_aa: CASSYRLKNTEAFF
cdr3_nt: TGTGCCAGCAGTTACCGACTCAAGAACACTGAAGCTTTCTTT
j_call: TRBJ1-1
v_call: TRBV6-5
d_call: .
clone_size: .

cdr3_aa: CATQGNTEAFF
cdr3_nt: TGTGCCACTCAGGGGAACACTGAAGCTTTCTTT
j_call: TRBJ1-1
v_call: TRBV6-6
d_call: .
clone_size: .

cdr3_aa: CASSLALENRAYEQYF
cdr3_nt: TGTGCCAGCAGCTTAGCGCTGGAGAACAGGGCGTACGAGCAGTACTTC
j_call: TRBJ2-7
v_call: TRBV7-2
d_call: .
clone_size: .

cdr3_aa: CASSLSWQDYGYTF
cdr3_nt: TGTGCCAGCAGTTTAAGTTGGCAGGATTATGGCTACACCTTC
j_call: TRBJ1-2
v_call: TRBV27
d_call: .
clone_size: .

cdr3_aa: CASSGFSGGASEQYF
cdr3_nt: TGTGCCAGCAGCGGATTTAGCGGGGGGGCCTCCGAGCAGTACTTC
j_call: TRBJ2-7
v_call: TRBV9
d_call: TRBD2
clone_size: few